A single sample is the source of the 7 T cell receptor beta chains below, sequenced in a study of CD8 T cells in Susac syndrome. When the RNA was reverse transcribed, random hexamers were used with an input of roughly 0.5 to 1 ug. One entry per CDR3 protein results from TCRdb running MiXCR on the immunoSEQ multiplex PCR reads. Seen here are about 290,000 distinct CDR3 sequences, 85% observed once, and the top ten hold around 0.21%. Sequenced input: CD8+ T cells from PBMCs. All receptors come from a human donor with multiple sclerosis.

This chain links TRBV2 with TRBJ1-1, with D perhaps TRBD1 (6 bases). This CDR3 spans 17 amino acids. CDR1 is SNHLY, CDR2 FYNNEI, per germline. V gave up 4 bases and J gave up 2 bases, with 20 bases separating them. The CDR3: CASSGVRQVGPNTEAFF. CDR3 coding DNA: TGTGCCAGCAGTGGGGTCAGACAGGTCGGGCCCAACACTGAAGCTTTCTTT. Full variable domain (rest looked up from reference TRBV2 and TRBJ1-1): EPEVTQTPSHQVTQMGQEVILRCVPISNHLYFYWYRQILGQKVEFLVSFYNNEISEKSEIFDDQFSVERPDGSNFTLKIRSTKLEDSAMYFCASSGVRQVGPNTEAFFGQGTRLTVV.

The J gene is TRBJ2-3, the V gene TRBV27; weak D call: TRBD2 (6 bases). The CDR3 totals 15 residues. The ends were cut back, 3 bases at V and 7 bases at J, with 17 bases in the middle. Germline lookup yields CDR1 MNHEY and CDR2 SMNVEV (reference sequence). The CDR3 DNA sequence: TGTGCCAGCAGTTTTTGGGGGGAGAGCCGGTATACGCAGTATTTT. Its protein is CASSFWGESRYTQYF.

The gene calls are TRBV24-1 and TRBJ1-2; D possibly corresponds to TRBD1 (5 bases). The CDR3 contains 14 residues. Germline loops: CDR1 KGHDR, CDR2 SFDVKD. Trimming shortened V by 1 base and J by 2 bases, and 7 bases separated the two germline ends. The CDR3 DNA follows: TGTGCCACCAGTGATTTAGGGACCAACTATGGCTACACCTTC. This codes for CATSDLGTNYGYTF.

The chain employs TRBV12-3 or TRBV12-4 and TRBJ2-7; D ambiguous. With 1 base removed from V and 3 bases from J, the gap between germline ends came to 7 bases. The length of the CDR3 is 13 residues. CDR3 sequence reads: CASSLVTDYEQYF. CDR3 nucleotide sequence: TGTGCCAGCAGTTTAGTGACTGACTACGAGCAGTACTTC.

The V call is TRBV12-3 or TRBV12-4, the J call TRBJ1-2; 10 positions match TRBD1. The length of the CDR3 is 16 residues. V lost 3 bases and J lost 4; bases outside the gene matches: 8. The CDR3 sequence is CASSLGTGALFYGYTF. The DNA of the CDR3 is TGTGCCAGCAGTTTGGGGACAGGGGCACTATTCTATGGCTACACCTTC.

This chain uses TRBV29-1 with TRBJ2-3; the match to TRBD2 covers 8 bases. V shed 7 bases and J 4 bases; nucleotides not matched to a gene: 7. The CDR3 sequence is 13 residues long. Per germline, CDR1 SQVTM and CDR2 ANQGSEA. The CDR3 coding sequence is TGCAGCGGGGCTGGCGGGGGGCCAGATACGCAGTATTTT. It encodes CSGAGGGPDTQYF.

In this sample, this clonotype turned up a few times. The gene calls are TRBV7-8 and TRBJ1-2; 8 nucleotides agree with TRBD1. The germline CDR1 and CDR2 sequences are SGHVS and FQNEAQ. With 1 base clipped from V and 8 bases from J, the junction kept 15 bases outside the gene matches. CDR3 length: 17 residues. CDR3 sequence reads: CASSLEDRDRHRGGYTF. In DNA, the CDR3 is TGTGCCAGCAGCTTAGAGGATAGGGACAGGCACAGGGGAGGCTACACCTTC.